The 10 T cell receptor beta chains given below trace back to one sample, sequenced in a study of shared clonotypes between healthy human individuals. Produced via immunoSEQ multiplex PCR; TCRdb's table is partial and in-frame only. The sample lists 2.5 million or so clones, approximately 94% occurring once. The material sequenced was naive CD4+ T cells sorted from blood. Subset reported: CD45RA+ positively selected. Receptor source: a young man in good health.

The rearrangement links TRBV28 to TRBJ2-7; weak D call: TRBD2 (5 bases). This CDR3 region has 12 residues. V was clipped by 8 bases and J by 3 bases, with 11 bases between them. Germline CDR1 MDHEN, CDR2 SYDVKM. The CDR3 loop is CASQSDYYEQYF. CDR3 bases: TGTGCCAGCCAATCAGACTACTACGAGCAGTACTTC.

The chain uses TRBV13 and TRBJ2-1; the match to TRBD1 covers 11 bases. Per the germline V gene, CDR1 is PRHDT and CDR2 is FYEKMQ (reference sequence). This CDR3 has 15 amino acids. V was clipped by 4 bases and J by 7 bases; unmatched bases: 6. The CDR3, as DNA: TGTGCCAGCAGCTCCCGGGACAGGGGGGTGAATGAGCAGTTCTTC. Translated: CASSSRDRGVNEQFF.

The chain links TRBV18 to TRBJ1-2; D is perhaps TRBD1 (6 bases). Germline CDR1 and CDR2: KGHSH and LQKENI. This CDR3 has 20 residues. Trimming took off 3 bases at V and 0 bases at J, with 26 bases between the two ends. The CDR3 is CASSPQALARGHSPNYGYTF. DNA for the CDR3: TGTGCCAGCTCACCCCAAGCCCTTGCCAGGGGCCATTCACCTAACTATGGCTACACCTTC. Together with reference TRBV18 and TRBJ1-2, the CDR3 gives the full variable domain: NAGVMQNPRHLVRRRGQEARLRCSPMKGHSHVYWYRQLPEEGLKFMVYLQKENIIDESGMPKERFSAEFPKEGPSILRIQQVVRGDSAAYFCASSPQALARGHSPNYGYTFGSGTRLTVV.

J is TRBJ2-3 and V is TRBV2, with 11 positions matching TRBD2. This CDR3 is 16 amino acids long. The germline V gene has CDR1 SNHLY and CDR2 FYNNEI. V gave up 7 bases and J gave up 2 bases; unmatched junction bases: 8. In DNA, the CDR3 is TGTGCCAGCACCGATCAGGGACTAGCGGACACAGATACGCAGTATTTT. This sequence encodes CASTDQGLADTDTQYF.

This clone was picked up one time. The rearrangement joins TRBV18 to TRBJ1-5; D is perhaps TRBD1 (5 bases). CDR3 length: 14 amino acids. Deletions cut 6 bases from V and 6 bases from J, with 15 bases between. CDR1 is KGHSH, CDR2 LQKENI, per germline. This chain's CDR3 is CASSPRDVSQPQHF. The CDR3 DNA reads as TGTGCCAGCTCCCCGCGGGACGTCAGTCAGCCCCAGCATTTT.

The rearrangement joins TRBV19 to TRBJ2-7; perhaps TRBD1 as D (6 bases). The CDR3 totals 15 residues. Trimming took 4 bases from V and 3 from J, leaving 16 bases between them. CDR1 LNHDA and CDR2 SQIVND come from the germline V gene (reference sequence). The CDR3 DNA reads TGTGCCAGTAGTACCACAGGGCTGGCTCTCTACGAGCAGTACTTC. It codes for CASSTTGLALYEQYF.

The chain recombines TRBV9 with TRBJ2-3; 11 positions agree with TRBD1. From germline, CDR1 is SGDLS and CDR2 YYNGEE. The CDR3 sequence is 15 residues long. V lost 0 bases to trimming and J lost 5 bases; unmatched junction nucleotides: 2. CDR3 residues: CASSVGTGGIDTQYF. In nucleotides, the CDR3 is TGTGCCAGCAGCGTAGGGACAGGGGGCATAGATACGCAGTATTTT. Together with reference TRBV9 and TRBJ2-3, the CDR3 gives the full variable domain: DSGVTQTPKHLITATGQRVTLRCSPRSGDLSVYWYQQSLDQGLQFLIQYYNGEERAKGNILERFSAQQFPDLHSELNLSSLELGDSALYFCASSVGTGGIDTQYFGPGTRLTVL.

Remarks on this clone: Different DNA sequences within this sample yield the same CDR3. The chain couples TRBV10-3 to TRBJ2-2; weak D call: TRBD1 (6 bases). V shed 6 bases and J shed 5 bases, with 7 bases lying between them. This CDR3 comprises 12 residues. Germline CDR1 ENHRY, CDR2 SYGVKD. As DNA, the CDR3 is TGTGCCATCAGCCAGGGGACCGGGGAGCTGTTTTTT. It yields the protein CAISQGTGELFF.

The chain recombines TRBV6-1 with TRBJ1-1; possible D gene TRBD1, 6 bases. The CDR3 is 15 residues long. V was cut by 4 bases and J by 0 bases, with 12 bases left in between. Germline loops: CDR1 MNHNS, CDR2 SASEGT. The DNA for the CDR3 is TGTGCCAGCAGTGCCCAGGACAGACTGAACACTGAAGCTTTCTTT. It specifies CASSAQDRLNTEAFF.

V usage is TRBV5-6 and J usage is TRBJ1-1, with D maybe TRBD1 (6 bases). The CDR3 is 16 amino acids. Trimming cost V 0 bases and J 4 bases, with 16 bases left between them. The V gene's germline CDR1 is SGHDT and CDR2 YYEEEE. In nucleotides, the CDR3 is TGTGCCAGCAGCTTGGGGGGGCCAGGGGCGGGCACTGAAGCTTTCTTT. Translating it yields CASSLGGPGAGTEAFF. The full variable domain, rest sourced from reference TRBV5-6 and TRBJ1-1, is DAGVTQSPTHLIKTRGQQVTLRCSPKSGHDTVSWYQQALGQGPQFIFQYYEEEERQRGNFPDRFSGHQFPNYSSELNVNALLLGDSALYLCASSLGGPGAGTEAFFGQGTRLTVV.